This T cell receptor beta chain was captured in a study of blood T cell repertoires in COVID-19. Here immunoSEQ multiplex PCR was the method, and the copy in TCRdb shows in-frame clones only, minus some. The data contain more than 200,000 clones, about nine tenths of them singletons. The sample taken for sequencing was peripheral blood. This sequence originates from a man at least 80 years old with acute or convalescent COVID-19.

The DNA for the CDR3 is TGTGCCAGTAAGACCGGGACAGGGGTGACCGGGGAGCTGTTTTTT. Translating gives CASKTGTGVTGELFF. This chain links TRBV28 with TRBJ2-2; 10 bases agree with TRBD1. V dropped 9 bases and J dropped 5; count of bases not matched to a gene: 9. Germline V lookup: CDR1 MDHEN, CDR2 SYDVKM. CDR3 length equals 15 residues.